This T cell receptor beta chain is drawn from a study of Graves' ophthalmopathy and Graves' hyperthyroidism. On this clonotype itself: Its antigen is unknown. Compared with germline, one end of the junction differs, possibly owing to a read error.

RNA transcripts provided the template for amplifying TCR beta CDR3 regions. RT-PCR with HTBI primers came first, then second-round multiplex PCR. In TCRdb, the multiplex PCR reads were re-called with MiXCR into one record per CDR3 protein. This sample has 300,000 to 350,000 distinct CDR3 sequences, with about a sixth found just once. The germline CDR1 and CDR2 sequences are LNHDA and SQIVND (reference sequence). The CDR3 has 15 residues. The study enrolled ophthalmopathy donors with moderate-to-severe activity, CAS ≥3, NOSPECS ≥4 and duration under 3 months. It was on clinical symptoms, serum thyroxine, TRAb, thyroid ultrasound and orbital computed tomography that diagnosis relied. The PBMCs used were ones drawn from over 9.5 ml of fresh peripheral blood. Study results and limitations: A model built from 13 signatures distinguished ophthalmopathy from stable hyperthyroidism with about 90% sensitivity and 70% to 84% specificity.

The TCR was taken from an adult man with Graves' ophthalmopathy. This chain joins TRBV19 and TRBJ1-2, with D maybe TRBD1 (5 bases). Input material: peripheral blood. CDR3 residues: CASSATATDLYGYIF. DNA of the CDR3: TGTGCCAGTAGTGCCACCGCGACAGATCTCTATGGCTACATCTTC. Full variable domain (rest looked up from reference TRBV19 and TRBJ1-2): DGGITQSPKYLFRKEGQNVTLSCEQNLNHDAMYWYRQDPGQGLRLIYYSQIVNDFQKGDIAEGYSVSREKKESFPLTVTSAQKNPTAFYLCASSATATDLYGYIFGSGTRLTVV.